Here is one T cell receptor (beta chain) with its context. As yet, its antigen is unknown. Clones were sequenced by immunoSEQ multiplex PCR, and TCRdb holds only the in-frame ones, with some missing. The sample carries 140,000 to 150,000 clones, around 90% recorded once. The data were taken from a study of T cell responses to AZD1222 COVID-19 vaccine. Germline CDR1 MRHNA, CDR2 SNTAGT. The CDR3 is made up of 15 amino acids. Trimming removed 4 bases from V and 8 bases from J; junction bases left unmatched: 7. Study results and limitations: At baseline, just five to seven AZD1222 recipients tested seropositive.

The rearrangement uses TRBV6-4 and TRBJ2-1; 11 bases agree with TRBD2. The clonotype comes from an adult in good health. Sequenced material: peripheral blood, taken on day 0 of MenACWY control vaccination. For the CDR3, the DNA is TGTGCCAGCAGTGCCCTTAGCGGGGGGGACGATGAGCAGTTCTTC. Encoded protein: CASSALSGGDDEQFF.